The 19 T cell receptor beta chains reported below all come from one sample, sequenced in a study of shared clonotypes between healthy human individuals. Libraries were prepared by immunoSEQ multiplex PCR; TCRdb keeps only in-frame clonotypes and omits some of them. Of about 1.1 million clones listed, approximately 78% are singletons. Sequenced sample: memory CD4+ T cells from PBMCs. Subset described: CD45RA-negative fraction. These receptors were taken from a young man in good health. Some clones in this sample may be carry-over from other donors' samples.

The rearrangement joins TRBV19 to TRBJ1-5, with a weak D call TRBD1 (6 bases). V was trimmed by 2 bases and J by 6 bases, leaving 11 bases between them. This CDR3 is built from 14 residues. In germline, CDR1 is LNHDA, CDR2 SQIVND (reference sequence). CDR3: CASSIRGERQPQHF. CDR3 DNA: TGTGCCAGTAGTATAAGGGGGGAGCGTCAGCCCCAGCATTTT.

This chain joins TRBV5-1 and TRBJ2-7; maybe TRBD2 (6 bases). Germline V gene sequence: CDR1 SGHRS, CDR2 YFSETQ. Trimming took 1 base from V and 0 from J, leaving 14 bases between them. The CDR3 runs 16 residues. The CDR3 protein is CASSLRGGENSYEQYF. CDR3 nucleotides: TGCGCCAGCAGCTTGAGAGGCGGGGAGAACTCCTACGAGCAGTACTTC.

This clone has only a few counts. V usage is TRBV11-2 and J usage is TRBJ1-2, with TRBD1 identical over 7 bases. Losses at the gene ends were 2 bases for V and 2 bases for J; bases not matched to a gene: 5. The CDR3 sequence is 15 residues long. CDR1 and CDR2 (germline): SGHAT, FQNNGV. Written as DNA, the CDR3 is TGTGCCAGCAGCTTATTGGACAGGCCGAACTATGGCTACACCTTC. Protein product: CASSLLDRPNYGYTF.

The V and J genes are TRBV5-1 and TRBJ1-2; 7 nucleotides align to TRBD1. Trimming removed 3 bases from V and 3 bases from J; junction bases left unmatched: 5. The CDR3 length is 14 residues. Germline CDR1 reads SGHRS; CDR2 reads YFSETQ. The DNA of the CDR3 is TGCGCCAGCAGCTGGACAGGTAGCTACTATGGCTACACCTTC. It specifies CASSWTGSYYGYTF.

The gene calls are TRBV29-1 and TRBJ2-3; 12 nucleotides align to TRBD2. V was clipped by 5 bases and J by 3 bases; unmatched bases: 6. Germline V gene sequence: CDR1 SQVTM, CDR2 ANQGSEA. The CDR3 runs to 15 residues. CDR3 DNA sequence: TGCAGCGTTTCCTCGACTAGCGGGAGAACAGATACGCAGTATTTT. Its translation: CSVSSTSGRTDTQYF.

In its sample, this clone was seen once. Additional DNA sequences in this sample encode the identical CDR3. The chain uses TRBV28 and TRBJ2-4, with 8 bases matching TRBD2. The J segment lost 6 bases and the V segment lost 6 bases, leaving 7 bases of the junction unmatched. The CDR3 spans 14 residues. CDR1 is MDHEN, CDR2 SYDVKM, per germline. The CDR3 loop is CASSPTSGLNIQYF. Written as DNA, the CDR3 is TGTGCCAGCAGCCCTACTAGCGGCTTAAACATTCAGTACTTC.

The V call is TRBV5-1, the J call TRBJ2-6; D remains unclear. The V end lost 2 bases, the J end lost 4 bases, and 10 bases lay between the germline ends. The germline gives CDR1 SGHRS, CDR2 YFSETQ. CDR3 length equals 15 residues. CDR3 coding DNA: TGCGCCAGCAGCTTTGGAGTAATGGGGGCCAACGTCCTGACTTTC. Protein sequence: CASSFGVMGANVLTF.

CDR3: CASSESGAANQPQHF. The CDR3 DNA reads TGTGCCAGCAGTGAAAGTGGTGCCGCGAATCAGCCCCAGCATTTT. The chain links TRBV2 to TRBJ1-5; D is undetermined. Looked up from germline, CDR1 is SNHLY and CDR2 is FYNNEI. The CDR3 length is 15 residues. V lost 2 bases to trimming and J lost 4 bases, with 12 bases between them.

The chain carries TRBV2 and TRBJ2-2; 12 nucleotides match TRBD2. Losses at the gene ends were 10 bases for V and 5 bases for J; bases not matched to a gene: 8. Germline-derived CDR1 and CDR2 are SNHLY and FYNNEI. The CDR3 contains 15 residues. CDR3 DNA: TGTGCCACCGAACTAGCGGGAGGAGGTACCGGGGAGCTGTTTTTT. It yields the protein CATELAGGGTGELFF.

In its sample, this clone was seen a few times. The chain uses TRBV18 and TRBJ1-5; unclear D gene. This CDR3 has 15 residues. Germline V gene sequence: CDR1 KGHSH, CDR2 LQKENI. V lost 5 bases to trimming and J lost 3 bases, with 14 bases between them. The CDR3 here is CASSVQREANQPQHF. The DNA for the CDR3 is TGTGCCAGCTCAGTACAGAGAGAGGCCAATCAGCCCCAGCATTTT.

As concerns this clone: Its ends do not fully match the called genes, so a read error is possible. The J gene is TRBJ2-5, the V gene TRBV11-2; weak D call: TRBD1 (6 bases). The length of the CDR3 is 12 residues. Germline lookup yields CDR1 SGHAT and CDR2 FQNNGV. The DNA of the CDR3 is TGTGCCAGCAGCTTAGAATGGACAGAGCCAGACTTC. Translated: CASSLEWTEPDF.

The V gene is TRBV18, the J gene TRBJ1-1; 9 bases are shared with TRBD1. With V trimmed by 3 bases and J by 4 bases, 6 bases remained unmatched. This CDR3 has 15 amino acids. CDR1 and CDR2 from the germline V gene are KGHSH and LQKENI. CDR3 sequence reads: CASSPTTGGVTEAFF. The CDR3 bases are TGTGCCAGCTCACCGACGACAGGGGGAGTCACTGAAGCTTTCTTT.

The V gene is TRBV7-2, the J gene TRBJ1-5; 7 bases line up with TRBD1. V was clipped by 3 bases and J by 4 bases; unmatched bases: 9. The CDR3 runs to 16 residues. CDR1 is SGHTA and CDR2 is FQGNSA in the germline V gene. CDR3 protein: CASSLGDRNLNQPQHF. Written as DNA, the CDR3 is TGTGCCAGCAGCTTGGGGGACAGAAACCTAAATCAGCCCCAGCATTTT. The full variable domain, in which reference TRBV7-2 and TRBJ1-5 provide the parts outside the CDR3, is GAGVSQSPSNKVTEKGKDVELRCDPISGHTALYWYRQSLGQGLEFLIYFQGNSAPDKSGLPSDRFSAERTGGSVSTLTIQRTQQEDSAVYLCASSLGDRNLNQPQHFGDGTRLSIL.

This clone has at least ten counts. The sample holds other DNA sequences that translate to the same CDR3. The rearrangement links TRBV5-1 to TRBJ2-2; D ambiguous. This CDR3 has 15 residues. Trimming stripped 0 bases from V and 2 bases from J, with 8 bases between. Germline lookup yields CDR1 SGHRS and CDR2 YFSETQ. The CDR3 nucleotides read TGCGCCAGCAGCTTGGCCGTCGGCAACACCGGGGAGCTGTTTTTT. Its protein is CASSLAVGNTGELFF.

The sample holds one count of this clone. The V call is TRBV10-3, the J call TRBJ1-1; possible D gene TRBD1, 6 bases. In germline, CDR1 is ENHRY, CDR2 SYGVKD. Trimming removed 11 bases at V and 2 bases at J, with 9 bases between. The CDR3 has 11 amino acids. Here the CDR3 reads CAAGQNTEAFF. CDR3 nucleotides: TGTGCCGCGGGACAAAACACTGAAGCTTTCTTT.

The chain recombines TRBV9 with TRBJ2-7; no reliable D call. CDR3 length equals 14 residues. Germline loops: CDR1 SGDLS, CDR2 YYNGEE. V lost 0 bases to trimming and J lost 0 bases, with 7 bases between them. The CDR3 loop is CASSVAWGSYEQYF. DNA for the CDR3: TGTGCCAGCAGCGTAGCATGGGGCTCCTACGAGCAGTACTTC.

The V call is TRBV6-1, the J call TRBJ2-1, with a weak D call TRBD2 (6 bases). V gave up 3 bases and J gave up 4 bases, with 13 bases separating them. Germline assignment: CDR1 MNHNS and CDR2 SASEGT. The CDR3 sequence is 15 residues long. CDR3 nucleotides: TGTGCCAGCAGTGAGCCCAAGGAGGGTTACAATGAGCAGTTCTTC. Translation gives CASSEPKEGYNEQFF.

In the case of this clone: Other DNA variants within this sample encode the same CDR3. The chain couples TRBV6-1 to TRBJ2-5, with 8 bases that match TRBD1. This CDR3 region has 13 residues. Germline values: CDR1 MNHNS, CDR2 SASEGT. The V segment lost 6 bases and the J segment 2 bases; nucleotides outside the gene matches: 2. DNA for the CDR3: TGTGCCAGCAGGGGACAGGCGCAAGAGACCCAGTACTTC. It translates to CASRGQAQETQYF.

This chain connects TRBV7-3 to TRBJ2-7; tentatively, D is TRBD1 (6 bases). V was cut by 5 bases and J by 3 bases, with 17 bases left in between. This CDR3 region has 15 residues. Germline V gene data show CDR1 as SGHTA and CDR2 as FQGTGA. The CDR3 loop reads CASSVQQGTDYEQYF. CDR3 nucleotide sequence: TGTGCCAGCAGCGTACAACAGGGAACCGACTACGAGCAGTACTTC.